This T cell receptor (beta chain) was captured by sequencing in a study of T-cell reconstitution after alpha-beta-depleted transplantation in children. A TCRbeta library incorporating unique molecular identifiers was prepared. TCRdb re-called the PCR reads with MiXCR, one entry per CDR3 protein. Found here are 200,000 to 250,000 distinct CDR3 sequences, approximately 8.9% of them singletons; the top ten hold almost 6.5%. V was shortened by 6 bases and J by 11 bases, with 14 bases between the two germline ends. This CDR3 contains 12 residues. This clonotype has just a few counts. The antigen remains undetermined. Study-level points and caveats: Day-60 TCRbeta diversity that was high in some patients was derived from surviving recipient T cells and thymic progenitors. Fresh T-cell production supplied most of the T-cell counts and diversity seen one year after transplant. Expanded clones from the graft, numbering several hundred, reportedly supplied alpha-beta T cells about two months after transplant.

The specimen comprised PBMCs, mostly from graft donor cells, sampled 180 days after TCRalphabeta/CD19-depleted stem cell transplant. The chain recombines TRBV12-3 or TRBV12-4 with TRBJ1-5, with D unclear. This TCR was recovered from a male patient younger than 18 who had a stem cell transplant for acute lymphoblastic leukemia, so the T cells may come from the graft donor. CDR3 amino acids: CASSLGLPAQHF. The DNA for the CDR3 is TGTGCCAGCAGCCTCGGACTGCCTGCCCAGCATTTT.